The clone carrying this TCR beta chain has at least ten counts. The antigen remains unidentified. TCRdb re-analysed the 5' RACE reads in MiXCR, keeping a single row per CDR3 protein. This table holds 150,000 to 200,000 distinct CDR3 sequences, about an eighth found once. These data come from a study of CD8 T cells in ankylosing spondylitis. Study-wide points: Disease-associated clones were CD8+ and fairly uncommon in peripheral blood. Matched ankylosing spondylitis synovial fluid reportedly contained a significantly enriched population of disease-linked clones.

V was cut by 4 bases and J by 0 bases, with 5 bases left in between. The CDR3 consists of 13 residues. Germline V gene lookup returns CDR1 MGHRA and CDR2 YSYEKL. This sequence originates from a female donor with ankylosing spondylitis or in good health (not recorded which). Material for sequencing was blood, either unsorted or a sorted T cell fraction (not recorded which). The rearrangement links TRBV4-1 to TRBJ2-3; D gene uncertain. The CDR3 sequence: CASSPDSTDTQYF. The CDR3 DNA follows: TGCGCCAGCAGCCCGGACAGCACAGATACGCAGTATTTT.